This is a list of T cell receptor beta chains from one sample in a study of blood T cell repertoires in COVID-19. The data were produced by immunoSEQ multiplex PCR, yet TCRdb's version contains in-frame clones alone and is incomplete. Of roughly 290,000 clones in the sample, about 80% are singletons; the top ten hold approximately 14%. Sequenced input: peripheral blood. All receptors derive from a person aged 70 to 85 with COVID-19, enrolled during active disease. CDR3s include the opening cysteine and the closing phenylalanine or tryptophan. Each record gives: D gene, V gene, J gene, clone size, CDR3 DNA, CDR3 protein. The D gene is left open where the match is weak. Rows give clone size only sometimes, using once, few, many, or a class for an expanded clone.

.	TRBV5-1	TRBJ2-3	.	TGCGCCAGCAGCTTGGTTCCACGCGCTAGCACAGATACGCAGTATTTT	CASSLVPRASTDTQYF
TRBD2	TRBV5-4	TRBJ2-1	.	TGTGCCAGCAGCCCCCGGGGAGGCGGGAGGGCTCTCGGGTACAATGAGCAGTTCTTC	CASSPRGGGRALGYNEQFF
TRBD1	TRBV4-1	TRBJ1-6	.	TGCGCCAGCAGCCAAGACTTCGACAGGGGTAATTCACCCCTCCACTTT	CASSQDFDRGNSPLHF
.	TRBV5-6	TRBJ1-1	.	TGTGCCAGCAGCTGGGGCCCAGGTGAGAACACTGAAGCTTTCTTT	CASSWGPGENTEAFF
TRBD1	TRBV5-5	TRBJ1-6	.	TGTGCCAGCAGCTCCGGGACAGGGGACTTCTATAATTCACCCCTCCACTTT	CASSSGTGDFYNSPLHF
.	TRBV28	TRBJ2-1	.	TGTGCCAGCACCCCCAGAGGGGGGGATAGATACAATGAGCAGTTCTTC	CASTPRGGDRYNEQFF
TRBD1	TRBV28	TRBJ1-6	.	TGTGCCAGCAGTCCAGAGGGACAGGGAAATTCACCCCTCCACTTT	CASSPEGQGNSPLHF
.	TRBV20-1	TRBJ1-1	few	TGCAGTGCTAGTGCGGGACTGATGAACACTGAAGCTTTCTTT	CSASAGLMNTEAFF
.	TRBV27	TRBJ2-5	.	TGTGCCAGCAGTCCCCTACCCGGGGAGACCCAGTACTTC	CASSPLPGETQYF
.	TRBV5-1	TRBJ1-6	.	TGCGCCAGCAGCTTGGCCGGGGAATCCTATAATTCACCCCTCCACTTT	CASSLAGESYNSPLHF
.	TRBV28	TRBJ1-5	.	TGTGCCAGCAGTTACAGGAATCAGCCCCAGCATTTT	CASSYRNQPQHF
.	TRBV15	TRBJ1-6	.	TGTGCCACCGGAGGGTCCTATAATTCACCCCTCCACTTT	CATGGSYNSPLHF
.	TRBV27	TRBJ2-7	.	TGTGCCAGCAGTGGGAGTCTAGGTTACGAGCAGTACTTC	CASSGSLGYEQYF
.	TRBV5-1	TRBJ2-5	.	TGCGCCAGCAGCTCGGCCGGGAAACAGACCCAGTACTTC	CASSSAGKQTQYF
.	TRBV28	TRBJ2-7	.	TGTGCCAGCAGTCCCCGGGACACCTCCTACGAGCAGTACTTC	CASSPRDTSYEQYF
TRBD1	TRBV19	TRBJ2-2	.	TGTGCCAGTCGGCTAACAGGGGGCGCCGGAACCGGGGAGCTGTTTTTT	CASRLTGGAGTGELFF
.	TRBV12-3/TRBV12-4	TRBJ1-2	.	TGTGCCAGCACCGGCGCGGGGGGTAGGATCACCTTC	CASTGAGGRITF
.	TRBV9	TRBJ1-2	.	TGTGCCAGCAGCGGGGAGGGCGGCTATGGCTACACCTTC	CASSGEGGYGYTF